Here is one T cell receptor beta chain with its context. V lost 6 bases, J lost 0 bases, and 15 bases lay in between. The CDR3 runs 16 residues. Germline V lookup: CDR1 MDHEN, CDR2 SYDVKM. This record comes from a study of blood T cell repertoires in COVID-19. TCRdb's table, derived via immunoSEQ multiplex PCR, lists solely in-frame clones and lacks some. The repertoire consists of 200,000 or so clones, with around 79% occurring once and the leading ten covering approximately 15%. The chain joins TRBV28 to TRBJ1-5; TRBD1 might be the D (5 bases). The receptor comes from a man in his fifties or sixties with active or convalescent COVID-19. The material sequenced was peripheral blood. In DNA, the CDR3 is TGTGCCAGCAGCCCTGGGACTCCTTATAGCAATCAGCCCCAGCATTTT. Protein product: CASSPGTPYSNQPQHF. Using reference TRBV28 and TRBJ1-5 for the parts outside the CDR3, the full variable domain is DVKVTQSSRYLVKRTGEKVFLECVQDMDHENMFWYRQDPGLGLRLIYFSYDVKMKEKGDIPEGYSVSREKKERFSLILESASTNQTSMYLCASSPGTPYSNQPQHFGDGTRLSIL.